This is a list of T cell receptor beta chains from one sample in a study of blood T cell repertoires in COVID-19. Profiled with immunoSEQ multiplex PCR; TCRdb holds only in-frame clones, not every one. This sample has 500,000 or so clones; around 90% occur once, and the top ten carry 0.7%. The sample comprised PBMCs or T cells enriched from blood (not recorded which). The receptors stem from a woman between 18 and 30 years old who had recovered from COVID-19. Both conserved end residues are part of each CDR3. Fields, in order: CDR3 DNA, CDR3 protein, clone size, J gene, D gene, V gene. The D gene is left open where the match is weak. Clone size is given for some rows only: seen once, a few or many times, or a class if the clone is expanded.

cdr3_nt: TGTGCCAGCAGTGAAACCGGGGGGGTGGGAGAGACCCAGTACTTC
cdr3_aa: CASSETGGVGETQYF
clone_size: -
j_call: TRBJ2-5
d_call: TRBD2
v_call: TRBV6-1

cdr3_nt: TGCGCCAGCAGCTTTAGGAAGAGCGGCACTGAAGCTTTCTTT
cdr3_aa: CASSFRKSGTEAFF
clone_size: -
j_call: TRBJ1-1
d_call: -
v_call: TRBV5-1

cdr3_nt: TGTGCCAGCTCACCATGGACAGGGAAGAATGAAAAACTGTTTTTT
cdr3_aa: CASSPWTGKNEKLFF
clone_size: -
j_call: TRBJ1-4
d_call: TRBD1
v_call: TRBV18

cdr3_nt: TGTGCCAGCCGGGACTCCTATAATTCACCCCTCCACTTT
cdr3_aa: CASRDSYNSPLHF
clone_size: few
j_call: TRBJ1-6
d_call: -
v_call: TRBV6-5

cdr3_nt: TGTGCCAGCAGTTTTTCCCCCGAAGAGACCCAGTACTTC
cdr3_aa: CASSFSPEETQYF
clone_size: few
j_call: TRBJ2-5
d_call: -
v_call: TRBV12-3/TRBV12-4

cdr3_nt: TGTGCCAGCGGGACAGTGTTCCAAGAGACCCAGTACTTC
cdr3_aa: CASGTVFQETQYF
clone_size: -
j_call: TRBJ2-5
d_call: TRBD1
v_call: TRBV6-5

cdr3_nt: TGCGCCACCAATAGGGGCTCCTACAATGAGCAGTTCTTC
cdr3_aa: CATNRGSYNEQFF
clone_size: -
j_call: TRBJ2-1
d_call: -
v_call: TRBV10-2

cdr3_nt: TGCGCCAGCAGCTTGGGGAGCAAGGACTCCTACAATGAGCAGTTCTTC
cdr3_aa: CASSLGSKDSYNEQFF
clone_size: -
j_call: TRBJ2-1
d_call: -
v_call: TRBV5-1

cdr3_nt: TGTGCCAGCATCCGGACAGGGGACTATGGCTACACCTTC
cdr3_aa: CASIRTGDYGYTF
clone_size: -
j_call: TRBJ1-2
d_call: TRBD1
v_call: TRBV5-4

cdr3_nt: TGTGCCAGCTCACGTAGAGAGATGAACACTGAAGCTTTCTTT
cdr3_aa: CASSRREMNTEAFF
clone_size: -
j_call: TRBJ1-1
d_call: -
v_call: TRBV18

cdr3_nt: TGTGCCAGCAGTCGGACAGACGGCAATCAGCCCCAGCATTTT
cdr3_aa: CASSRTDGNQPQHF
clone_size: -
j_call: TRBJ1-5
d_call: -
v_call: TRBV6-5

cdr3_nt: TGTGCCAGCAGTTCCCCAAATCAGCCCCAGCATTTT
cdr3_aa: CASSSPNQPQHF
clone_size: few
j_call: TRBJ1-5
d_call: -
v_call: TRBV6-6

cdr3_nt: TGCAGCGCCCGGGGGCAGGGGGGGCAGTACTTC
cdr3_aa: CSARGQGGQYF
clone_size: -
j_call: TRBJ2-7
d_call: -
v_call: TRBV29-1

cdr3_nt: TGTGCCAGTAGTACTAACCAGGGGGCGCGGGGCTACACCTTC
cdr3_aa: CASSTNQGARGYTF
clone_size: few
j_call: TRBJ1-2
d_call: TRBD1
v_call: TRBV19

cdr3_nt: TGCGCCAGCAGCCAAGATCCTAGCGGGGGGGCCTTGGACACCGGGGAGCTGTTTTTT
cdr3_aa: CASSQDPSGGALDTGELFF
clone_size: -
j_call: TRBJ2-2
d_call: TRBD2
v_call: TRBV4-1

cdr3_nt: TGTGCCTCCCGCCGGGGGGCCGGGGAGCTGTTTTTT
cdr3_aa: CASRRGAGELFF
clone_size: -
j_call: TRBJ2-2
d_call: TRBD2
v_call: TRBV12-3/TRBV12-4

cdr3_nt: TGTGCCAGCAGCTTAATTAGCGGGGCCCAAGAGACCCAGTACTTC
cdr3_aa: CASSLISGAQETQYF
clone_size: -
j_call: TRBJ2-5
d_call: TRBD2
v_call: TRBV7-6

cdr3_nt: TGTGCCAGCGCCGGGACAGGGGGGACCTATGGCTACACCTTC
cdr3_aa: CASAGTGGTYGYTF
clone_size: -
j_call: TRBJ1-2
d_call: TRBD1
v_call: TRBV2

cdr3_nt: TGTGCCAGTACAGGGACAGATACCATGAACACTGAAGCTTTCTTT
cdr3_aa: CASTGTDTMNTEAFF
clone_size: -
j_call: TRBJ1-1
d_call: TRBD1
v_call: TRBV19

cdr3_nt: TGTGCCACCTCCAGGCCCTATCAGCCCCAGCATTTT
cdr3_aa: CATSRPYQPQHF
clone_size: -
j_call: TRBJ1-5
d_call: -
v_call: TRBV15

cdr3_nt: TGTGCCAGCAGCTCGCCGACAGGAAAACATGGCTACACCTTC
cdr3_aa: CASSSPTGKHGYTF
clone_size: -
j_call: TRBJ1-2
d_call: -
v_call: TRBV7-8

cdr3_nt: TGTGCCAGCAGTGAATATAGGAACACTGAAGCTTTCTTT
cdr3_aa: CASSEYRNTEAFF
clone_size: -
j_call: TRBJ1-1
d_call: -
v_call: TRBV6-1

cdr3_nt: TGTGCCACCAGTGTTAAACAGGATAATTCCGAGCAGTACTTC
cdr3_aa: CATSVKQDNSEQYF
clone_size: -
j_call: TRBJ2-7
d_call: -
v_call: TRBV24-1

cdr3_nt: TGTGCCAGCAGCTTAGCCCAGACTTACAATGAGCAGTTCTTC
cdr3_aa: CASSLAQTYNEQFF
clone_size: -
j_call: TRBJ2-1
d_call: -
v_call: TRBV7-8

cdr3_nt: TGTGCCAGCAGGCCCGGGACAGGGGTTAGGGAGCAGTACTTC
cdr3_aa: CASRPGTGVREQYF
clone_size: -
j_call: TRBJ2-7
d_call: TRBD1
v_call: TRBV2

cdr3_nt: TGTGCCAGCAGTCCGGGACTTAAAGAGACCCAGTACTTC
cdr3_aa: CASSPGLKETQYF
clone_size: few
j_call: TRBJ2-5
d_call: -
v_call: TRBV7-2

cdr3_nt: TGTGCCAGGTCCCCAGGAGTTAACACCGGGGAGCTGTTTTTT
cdr3_aa: CARSPGVNTGELFF
clone_size: -
j_call: TRBJ2-2
d_call: -
v_call: TRBV18

cdr3_nt: TGTGCCAGCAGCCAAGGAGGGTGGTTTGAGGGAAATTCACCCCTCCACTTT
cdr3_aa: CASSQGGWFEGNSPLHF
clone_size: few
j_call: TRBJ1-6
d_call: -
v_call: TRBV14

cdr3_nt: TGTGCCAGTAGTGCCCGACAGGGAGGTGGCTATGGCTACACCTTC
cdr3_aa: CASSARQGGGYGYTF
clone_size: -
j_call: TRBJ1-2
d_call: TRBD1
v_call: TRBV19

cdr3_nt: TGTGCCAGCTCACTGGGGACTAGCGGAACCTACGAGCAGTACTTC
cdr3_aa: CASSLGTSGTYEQYF
clone_size: -
j_call: TRBJ2-7
d_call: TRBD2
v_call: TRBV18

cdr3_nt: TGCAGCGTTGGGCCAGGGATGACTGAAGCTTTCTTT
cdr3_aa: CSVGPGMTEAFF
clone_size: once
j_call: TRBJ1-1
d_call: -
v_call: TRBV29-1

cdr3_nt: TGCGCCAGCAGCTTGGAAGGACAGGGCCTGAACACCGGGGAGCTGTTTTTT
cdr3_aa: CASSLEGQGLNTGELFF
clone_size: -
j_call: TRBJ2-2
d_call: TRBD1
v_call: TRBV5-1

cdr3_nt: TGTGCCACCAGCAGAGATCCCCAAGATACGCAGTATTTT
cdr3_aa: CATSRDPQDTQYF
clone_size: -
j_call: TRBJ2-3
d_call: -
v_call: TRBV15

cdr3_nt: TGCGCCAGCAGTTCCGGGACAGGATATGAAAAACTGTTTTTT
cdr3_aa: CASSSGTGYEKLFF
clone_size: -
j_call: TRBJ1-4
d_call: TRBD1
v_call: TRBV5-1

cdr3_nt: TGTGCCAGTAGTATGAGAACAACTAATGAAAAACTGTTTTTT
cdr3_aa: CASSMRTTNEKLFF
clone_size: -
j_call: TRBJ1-4
d_call: -
v_call: TRBV19

cdr3_nt: TGTGCCAGCAGTTTGGGGACAGCCGAACAGGACGAGCAGTACTTC
cdr3_aa: CASSLGTAEQDEQYF
clone_size: -
j_call: TRBJ2-7
d_call: TRBD1
v_call: TRBV28

cdr3_nt: TGTGCCAGCAGCTTAGATCAGGAGGCGGGGGCTCAAGAGACCCAGTACTTC
cdr3_aa: CASSLDQEAGAQETQYF
clone_size: -
j_call: TRBJ2-5
d_call: -
v_call: TRBV11-2

cdr3_nt: TGTGCCAGCAGCCCAGGGGGGCCAGTCGGCGGGGAGCTGTTTTTT
cdr3_aa: CASSPGGPVGGELFF
clone_size: -
j_call: TRBJ2-2
d_call: -
v_call: TRBV7-2

cdr3_nt: TGTGCCAGCAGCCCCCGGACAGGGGCAACGGATGGCTACACCTTC
cdr3_aa: CASSPRTGATDGYTF
clone_size: -
j_call: TRBJ1-2
d_call: TRBD1
v_call: TRBV3-1/TRBV3-2

cdr3_nt: TGTGCCAGCAGTTTGGACAGGGCGAATCAGCCCCAGCATTTT
cdr3_aa: CASSLDRANQPQHF
clone_size: -
j_call: TRBJ1-5
d_call: TRBD1
v_call: TRBV27

cdr3_nt: TGTGCCAGCAGCTTGGGGGGCTGGGTAGCTTTCTTT
cdr3_aa: CASSLGGWVAFF
clone_size: -
j_call: TRBJ1-1
d_call: -
v_call: TRBV5-6

cdr3_nt: TGTGCCACCCAACCTTCCCTCGGACTAGTCACCAACGAGCAGTACTTC
cdr3_aa: CATQPSLGLVTNEQYF
clone_size: -
j_call: TRBJ2-7
d_call: TRBD2
v_call: TRBV2

cdr3_nt: TGCGCCAGCAGTTTGGACTCTGAAGAGACCCAGTACTTC
cdr3_aa: CASSLDSEETQYF
clone_size: -
j_call: TRBJ2-5
d_call: -
v_call: TRBV5-1

cdr3_nt: TGCGCCAGCAGTGGACAGATGAACACTGAAGCTTTCTTT
cdr3_aa: CASSGQMNTEAFF
clone_size: -
j_call: TRBJ1-1
d_call: -
v_call: TRBV10-1

cdr3_nt: TGCAGCGCCCCGGGACAGGGAGAAGCTAACTATGGCTACACCTTC
cdr3_aa: CSAPGQGEANYGYTF
clone_size: -
j_call: TRBJ1-2
d_call: TRBD1
v_call: TRBV29-1

cdr3_nt: TGTGCCAGCAGTTTAAGGAGGGAGGGCTATGGCTACACCTTC
cdr3_aa: CASSLRREGYGYTF
clone_size: -
j_call: TRBJ1-2
d_call: -
v_call: TRBV27

cdr3_nt: TGTGCCAGTAGCTCTCCGCGGGGGCGGGCCACAGATACGCAGTATTTT
cdr3_aa: CASSSPRGRATDTQYF
clone_size: -
j_call: TRBJ2-3
d_call: -
v_call: TRBV19

cdr3_nt: TGTGCCACCAGTATGGACAGGTCCTACGAGCAGTACTTC
cdr3_aa: CATSMDRSYEQYF
clone_size: -
j_call: TRBJ2-7
d_call: TRBD1
v_call: TRBV15

cdr3_nt: TGTGCCAGCAGCCTTACCCTTAGCGGGGGGGGAAGCGAGCAGTACTTC
cdr3_aa: CASSLTLSGGGSEQYF
clone_size: -
j_call: TRBJ2-7
d_call: TRBD2
v_call: TRBV3-1/TRBV3-2

cdr3_nt: TGTGCCAGCAACCCGGGACAGGGACTTAATCAGCCCCAGCATTTT
cdr3_aa: CASNPGQGLNQPQHF
clone_size: -
j_call: TRBJ1-5
d_call: TRBD1
v_call: TRBV5-5

cdr3_nt: TGTGCCAGCAGCCAAGTTTCCGACTATGGCTACACCTTC
cdr3_aa: CASSQVSDYGYTF
clone_size: -
j_call: TRBJ1-2
d_call: -
v_call: TRBV14